A single sample gave rise to the 27 T cell receptor beta chains below, sequenced in a study of OX40 agonist ivuxolimab in advanced cancers. Clones were read by immunoSEQ multiplex PCR, and TCRdb kept only the in-frame ones, dropping some. This sample has over 55,000 clones, with approximately 90% found just once. The input for sequencing was CD4+ or CD8+ T cells sorted from blood, taken in a trial of the OX40 agonist ivuxolimab. All receptors derive from an adult with an advanced solid tumor such as melanoma, head and neck, liver or kidney cancer.

This clone was detected only once. A much larger clone lies one base from this, so it may be a read error. V and J are TRBV9 and TRBJ2-2, with 8 bases that match TRBD2. Germline V CDR1 and CDR2: SGDLS, YYNGEE. The CDR3 totals 18 residues. J gave up 5 bases and V 3 bases, and 15 bases lay outside the gene matches. For the CDR3, the DNA is TGTGCCAGCAGCGGAAACCCAGCCGGGGGGGGCCGGACCGGGGAGCTGTTTTTT. Amino acids: CASSGNPAGGGRTGELFF.

The genes are TRBV29-1 and TRBJ2-7, with D hard to call. The V gene's germline CDR1 is SQVTM and CDR2 ANQGSEA. V shed 3 bases and J shed 2 bases, with 8 bases lying between them. The CDR3 is 12 amino acids. CDR3 loop: CSVENGPYEQYF. The CDR3 DNA reads as TGCAGCGTTGAGAATGGACCCTACGAGCAGTACTTC.

This chain connects TRBV7-9 to TRBJ2-3; 7 bases fit TRBD1. CDR3 size: 13 residues. CDR1 is SEHNR and CDR2 is FQNEAQ in the germline V gene (reference sequence). Losses at the gene ends were 9 bases for V and 2 bases for J; bases not matched to a gene: 5. The CDR3, as DNA: TGTGCCAGTGACAGGGCCTACACAGATACGCAGTATTTT. As protein: CASDRAYTDTQYF.

V and J are TRBV28 and TRBJ2-1; TRBD2 matches 8 bases. The J segment lost 2 bases and the V segment lost 6 bases, leaving 12 bases of the junction unmatched. Germline V gene sequence: CDR1 MDHEN, CDR2 SYDVKM. The CDR3 contains 17 residues. The CDR3 region has the DNA TGTGCCAGCAGCACGGTTGCGGGAGGAACCACCTACAATGAGCAGTTCTTC. Translated, it gives CASSTVAGGTTYNEQFF.

The CDR3 coding sequence is TGTGCCAGCAGTTATAAGAGGGGAGAGCAGTTCTTC. Protein: CASSYKRGEQFF. This chain uses TRBV27 with TRBJ2-1; D may match TRBD1 or TRBD2 (5 bases each). The CDR3 has 12 amino acids. Trimming stripped 4 bases from V and 10 bases from J, with 11 bases between. The germline V gene has CDR1 MNHEY and CDR2 SMNVEV (reference sequence).

The chain employs TRBV11-2 and TRBJ1-5; the match to TRBD1 covers 8 bases. Germline V lookup: CDR1 SGHAT, CDR2 FQNNGV. V trimming: 1 base; J trimming: 6 bases; junction bases outside the gene matches: 14. The CDR3 sequence is 18 residues long. The DNA for the CDR3 is TGTGCCAGCAGCTTAGTTAGTATCCCGGACAGGGTTGGTCAGCCCCAGCATTTT. It is translated as CASSLVSIPDRVGQPQHF. The full variable domain, its missing parts supplied by reference TRBV11-2 and TRBJ1-5, is EAGVAQSPRYKIIEKRQSVAFWCNPISGHATLYWYQQILGQGPKLLIQFQNNGVVDDSQLPKDRFSAERLKGVDSTLKIQPAKLEDSAVYLCASSLVSIPDRVGQPQHFGDGTRLSIL.

The chain employs TRBV19 and TRBJ2-7, with 7 bases lining up with TRBD1. The CDR3 sequence is 15 residues long. Germline CDR1 LNHDA, CDR2 SQIVND (reference sequence). V lost 0 bases, J lost 4 bases, and 6 bases stayed unmatched. The CDR3 spells CASSIDFGTEYEQYF. Written as DNA, the CDR3 is TGTGCCAGTAGTATAGATTTCGGGACAGAGTACGAGCAGTACTTC.

This clone was seen once. This chain links TRBV4-3 with TRBJ2-1; D gene ambiguous. Trimming pared 2 bases from V and 4 bases from J, leaving 12 bases between. The V gene's germline CDR1 is LGHNA and CDR2 YSLEER. The CDR3 is 15 amino acids. The CDR3 reads CASSQKIGAYNEQFF. The CDR3 bases are TGCGCCAGCAGCCAAAAGATAGGAGCGTACAATGAGCAGTTCTTC.

V gene TRBV7-3 combines with J gene TRBJ2-7, with 7 bases fitting TRBD1. The V gene end was trimmed by 4 bases and the J gene end by 7 bases; junction bases not matched to a gene: 13. Germline-derived CDR1 and CDR2 are SGHTA and FQGTGA. There are 15 residues in the CDR3. The CDR3 bases are TGTGCCAGCAGCTCACGACAGGGAATGTTGTTTGAGCAGTACTTC. Protein: CASSSRQGMLFEQYF.

The rearrangement links TRBV19 to TRBJ2-5; D is possibly TRBD1 or TRBD2 (6 bases each). The CDR3 has 16 residues. V shed 8 bases and J shed 4 bases, with 23 bases lying between them. CDR1 and CDR2 from the germline V gene are LNHDA and SQIVND (reference sequence). The chain's CDR3 is CASSPGDRPRGETQYF. DNA of the CDR3: TGTGCCAGTTCCCCTGGCGACAGGCCGCGGGGAGAGACCCAGTACTTC.

This chain uses TRBV7-2 with TRBJ2-7, with D perhaps matching TRBD2 (5 bases). CDR1 SGHTA and CDR2 FQGNSA come from the germline V gene. Trimming cost V 1 base and J 3 bases, with 7 bases left between them. This CDR3 region has 13 residues. This CDR3 reads CASSLGGDYEQYF. CDR3 DNA sequence: TGTGCCAGCAGCTTAGGGGGAGACTACGAGCAGTACTTC.

This chain connects TRBV7-9 to TRBJ2-1, with D unclear. Trimming removed 1 base at V and 6 bases at J, with 13 bases between. The germline V gene encodes CDR1 SEHNR and CDR2 FQNEAQ (reference sequence). The CDR3 is made up of 15 amino acids. The DNA of the CDR3 is TGTGCCAGCAGCTTAGTGGGCGACATCGGCAATGAGCAGTTCTTC. Encoded protein: CASSLVGDIGNEQFF.

The rearrangement joins TRBV4-3 to TRBJ2-1; D perhaps matches TRBD1 (6 bases). The CDR3 extends over 14 amino acids. Germline V gene lookup returns CDR1 LGHNA and CDR2 YSLEER. V was clipped by 1 base and J by 4 bases, with 8 bases between them. CDR3 bases: TGCGCCAGCAGCCAAGGCACAGGGTACAATGAGCAGTTCTTC. Its protein product is CASSQGTGYNEQFF.

The chain couples TRBV5-1 to TRBJ2-5; perhaps TRBD2 as D (5 bases). The CDR3 runs to 14 residues. V was shortened by 4 bases and J by 0 bases, with 10 bases between the two germline ends. In germline, CDR1 is SGHRS, CDR2 YFSETQ. The CDR3 DNA reads TGCGCCAGCAGCCTCCCTAGCAACCAAGAGACCCAGTACTTC. This gives the protein CASSLPSNQETQYF.

This rearrangement joins TRBV28 to TRBJ2-7; no clear D. V was trimmed by 0 bases and J by 0 bases, leaving 9 bases between them. The CDR3 loop spans 15 amino acids. Germline lookup yields CDR1 MDHEN and CDR2 SYDVKM. CDR3 DNA sequence: TGTGCCAGCAGTTTATGGAAGGGCCCCTCCTACGAGCAGTACTTC. The encoded protein is CASSLWKGPSYEQYF.

This clone occurred a few times. V gene TRBV30 combines with J gene TRBJ2-7, with TRBD2 matching over 8 bases. Germline CDR1 is GTSNPN and CDR2 is SVGIG (reference sequence). Germline trimming cut 2 bases from V and 3 bases from J; bases unmatched to any gene: 6. The CDR3 length is 14 residues. The CDR3 loop is CAWSSGSGVYEQYF. In DNA, the CDR3 is TGTGCCTGGAGTAGCGGGAGTGGGGTCTACGAGCAGTACTTC. Supplemented by reference TRBV30 and TRBJ2-7, the full variable domain reads SQTIHQWPATLVQPVGSPLSLECTVEGTSNPNLYWYRQAAGRGLQLLFYSVGIGQISSEVPQNLSASRPQDRQFILSSKKLLLSDSGFYLCAWSSGSGVYEQYFGPGTRLTVT.

The genes are TRBV7-3 and TRBJ2-7; 7 bases align to TRBD2. CDR1 and CDR2 (germline): SGHTA, FQGTGA. The V and J ends lost 4 bases and 3 bases, in that order; junction bases with no gene match: 18. The CDR3 has 18 residues. The CDR3 sequence: CASSWGLRWGGGDYEQYF. In DNA form, the CDR3 reads TGTGCCAGCAGCTGGGGCCTTAGGTGGGGGGGAGGGGACTACGAGCAGTACTTC.

The V gene is TRBV30, the J gene TRBJ2-3; D unresolved. This CDR3 region has 12 residues. Trimming took off 1 base at V and 6 bases at J, with 8 bases between the two ends. The germline V gene has CDR1 GTSNPN and CDR2 SVGIG (reference sequence). The CDR3 nucleotides read TGTGCCTGGAGTGACTGGGTGGATACGCAGTATTTT. It is translated as CAWSDWVDTQYF.

The genes are TRBV9 and TRBJ2-7; 7 positions agree with TRBD2. The junction had 9 bases not matched to a gene; V was cut back by 3 bases and J by 3 bases. CDR3 length: 15 amino acids. Per germline, CDR1 SGDLS and CDR2 YYNGEE. For the CDR3, the DNA is TGTGCCAGCAGCGAGACCGGGACTACAGACTACGAGCAGTACTTC. Its translation is CASSETGTTDYEQYF.

The chain combines TRBV18 with TRBJ2-1; 8 positions agree with TRBD2. Looked up from germline, CDR1 is KGHSH and CDR2 is LQKENI. The CDR3 totals 16 residues. After removal of 1 base from V and 5 bases from J, the junction contained 7 bases not matched to a gene. CDR3 DNA: TGTGCCAGCTCACCACGAGCGGGAGCCAAGGACAATGAGCAGTTCTTC. Protein product: CASSPRAGAKDNEQFF.

The chain combines TRBV5-5 with TRBJ2-3; no clear D. Trimming took off 5 bases at V and 1 base at J, with 11 bases between the two ends. The CDR3 consists of 14 residues. Germline loops: CDR1 SGHKS, CDR2 YYEKEE (reference sequence). The CDR3 here is CASSSGPGTDTQYF. Here the CDR3 DNA reads TGTGCCAGCAGTTCTGGACCTGGCACAGATACGCAGTATTTT. Full variable domain (missing parts from reference TRBV5-5 and TRBJ2-3): DAGVTQSPTHLIKTRGQQVTLRCSPISGHKSVSWYQQVLGQGPQFIFQYYEKEERGRGNFPDRFSARQFPNYSSELNVNALLLGDSALYLCASSSGPGTDTQYFGPGTRLTVL.

This chain links TRBV11-2 with TRBJ2-7; D is undetermined. Trimming pared 4 bases from V and 6 bases from J, leaving 10 bases between. Germline-derived CDR1 and CDR2 are SGHAT and FQNNGV. This CDR3 is 12 amino acids long. CDR3 loop: CASSSPAIEQYF. The DNA for the CDR3 is TGTGCCAGCAGCTCCCCCGCAATCGAGCAGTACTTC.

This sequence joins TRBV11-2 and TRBJ1-5; D gene uncertain. The ends were cut back, 0 bases at V and 10 bases at J, with 10 bases in the middle. The CDR3 is 13 amino acids. The V gene's germline CDR1 is SGHAT and CDR2 FQNNGV. CDR3 bases: TGTGCCAGCAGCTTAGATCCCCCCTCCCCCCAGCATTTT. Protein: CASSLDPPSPQHF.

The genes are TRBV5-5 and TRBJ1-1; D remains unclear. Trimming stripped 2 bases from V and 0 bases from J, with 5 bases between. The CDR3 has 13 amino acids. Germline CDR1 and CDR2: SGHKS and YYEKEE (reference sequence). The CDR3 spells CASSFGLNTEAFF. In DNA, the CDR3 is TGTGCCAGCAGCTTTGGGTTGAACACTGAAGCTTTCTTT.

This chain links TRBV2 with TRBJ2-1; possible D gene TRBD1, 6 bases. The CDR3 contains 13 residues. The V and J ends lost 6 bases and 5 bases respectively, with 11 bases between them. The germline V gene has CDR1 SNHLY and CDR2 FYNNEI. CDR3: CASSFGQNNEQFF. In DNA form, the CDR3 reads TGTGCCAGCAGCTTTGGACAGAACAATGAGCAGTTCTTC.

The chain couples TRBV2 to TRBJ2-1; tentatively, D is TRBD2 (6 bases). The CDR3 covers 15 residues. Germline loops: CDR1 SNHLY, CDR2 FYNNEI. V was clipped by 6 bases and J by 2 bases, with 14 bases between them. CDR3 in amino acids: CASRVAEEPYNEQFF. As DNA, the CDR3 is TGTGCCAGCAGAGTAGCGGAAGAACCCTACAATGAGCAGTTCTTC. Complete variable domain (other parts from reference TRBV2 and TRBJ2-1): EPEVTQTPSHQVTQMGQEVILRCVPISNHLYFYWYRQILGQKVEFLVSFYNNEISEKSEIFDDQFSVERPDGSNFTLKIRSTKLEDSAMYFCASRVAEEPYNEQFFGPGTRLTVL.

V and J are TRBV7-9 and TRBJ2-1, with 9 positions matching TRBD1. The V and J ends lost 3 bases and 6 bases, in that order; junction bases with no gene match: 9. CDR3 length equals 16 residues. Germline values: CDR1 SEHNR, CDR2 FQNEAQ (reference sequence). The CDR3 region has the DNA TGTGCCAGCAGCTTCTCTGGGACAGGGAAATTCAATGAGCAGTTCTTC. It codes for CASSFSGTGKFNEQFF.